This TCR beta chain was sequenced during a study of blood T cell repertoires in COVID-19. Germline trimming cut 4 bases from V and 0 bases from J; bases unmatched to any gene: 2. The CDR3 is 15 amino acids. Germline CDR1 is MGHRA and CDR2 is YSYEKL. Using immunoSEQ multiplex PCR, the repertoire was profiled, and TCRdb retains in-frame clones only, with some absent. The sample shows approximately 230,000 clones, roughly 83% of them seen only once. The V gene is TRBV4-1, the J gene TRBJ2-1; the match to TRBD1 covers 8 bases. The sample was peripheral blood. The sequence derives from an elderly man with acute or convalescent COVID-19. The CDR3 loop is CASSPTGGSYNEQFF. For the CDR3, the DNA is TGCGCCAGCAGCCCCACAGGGGGCTCCTACAATGAGCAGTTCTTC.